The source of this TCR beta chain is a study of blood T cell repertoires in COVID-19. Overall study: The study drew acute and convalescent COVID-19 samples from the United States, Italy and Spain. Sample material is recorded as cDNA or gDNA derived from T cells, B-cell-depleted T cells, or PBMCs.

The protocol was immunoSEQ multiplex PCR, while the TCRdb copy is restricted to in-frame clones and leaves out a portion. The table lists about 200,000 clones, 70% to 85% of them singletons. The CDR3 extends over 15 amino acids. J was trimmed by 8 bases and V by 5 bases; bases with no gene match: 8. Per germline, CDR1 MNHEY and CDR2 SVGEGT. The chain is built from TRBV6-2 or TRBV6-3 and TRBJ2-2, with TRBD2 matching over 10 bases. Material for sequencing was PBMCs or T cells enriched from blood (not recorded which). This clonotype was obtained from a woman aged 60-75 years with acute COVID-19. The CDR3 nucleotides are TGTGCCAGCAGTCCACTAGCGGGGCCGAGGGGGGAGCTGTTTTTT. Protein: CASSPLAGPRGELFF.